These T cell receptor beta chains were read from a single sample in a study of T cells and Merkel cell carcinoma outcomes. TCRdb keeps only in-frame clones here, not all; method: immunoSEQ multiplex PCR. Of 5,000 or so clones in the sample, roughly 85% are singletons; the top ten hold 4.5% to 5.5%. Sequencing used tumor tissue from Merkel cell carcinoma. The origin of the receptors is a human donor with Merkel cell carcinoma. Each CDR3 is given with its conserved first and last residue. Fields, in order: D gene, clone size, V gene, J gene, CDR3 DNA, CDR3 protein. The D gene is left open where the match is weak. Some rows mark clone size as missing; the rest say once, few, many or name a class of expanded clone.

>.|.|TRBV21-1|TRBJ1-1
TGTGCCAGCAGCAGCCGGAAAAACACTGAAGCTTTCTTT
CASSSRKNTEAFF
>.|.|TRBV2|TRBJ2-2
TGTGCCAGCAGGCAGGCCCCCACCGGGGAGCTGTTTTTT
CASRQAPTGELFF
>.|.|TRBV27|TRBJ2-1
TGTGCCAGCAGTTTCAATCGGGGGAAGTCCTACAATGAGCAGTTCTTC
CASSFNRGKSYNEQFF
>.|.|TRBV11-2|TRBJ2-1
TGTGCCAGCAGCTTAGGAGCTAGCCCTTACAATGAGCAGTTCTTC
CASSLGASPYNEQFF
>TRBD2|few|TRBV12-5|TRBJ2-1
TGTGCTACAAAATTCCCCGCGGGGGGTTCCTTCTACAATGAGCAGTTCTTC
CATKFPAGGSFYNEQFF
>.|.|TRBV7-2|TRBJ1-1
TGTGCCAGCAGTATAGACAGGATGAACACTGAAGCTTTCTTT
CASSIDRMNTEAFF
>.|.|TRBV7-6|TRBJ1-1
TGTGCCAGCAGCTTAACAGGGTACACTGAAGCTTTCTTT
CASSLTGYTEAFF
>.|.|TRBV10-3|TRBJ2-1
TGTGCCATCAGTGAGTCCGAGGAGGGGACCCTCTACAATGAGCAGTTCTTC
CAISESEEGTLYNEQFF
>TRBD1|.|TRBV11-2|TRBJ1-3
TGTGCCAGCAGCTTAGGTCCAGGGGGCGACACCATATATTTT
CASSLGPGGDTIYF
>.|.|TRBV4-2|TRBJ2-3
TGTGCCAGCAGCCAAGATTACGCGTCTAGCACAGATACGCAGTATTTT
CASSQDYASSTDTQYF